Listed below are T cell receptor beta chains from one sample, sequenced in a study of cytomegalovirus exposure and HLA in healthy donors. TCRdb keeps only in-frame clones here, not all; method: immunoSEQ multiplex PCR. The table records around 61,000 clones, roughly 92% of them present only once. Sequencing input: PBMCs. The source is a man aged 18 to 35 in good health and CMV-seropositive. Both conserved end residues are part of each CDR3. D genes are given only for firm matches. Rows give clone size only sometimes, using once, few, many, or a class for an expanded clone.

CDR3 protein	CDR3 DNA	clone size	V gene	D gene	J gene
CASKDRGYGYTF	TGTGCCAGCAAGGACAGGGGGTATGGCTACACCTTC	NA	TRBV2	TRBD1	TRBJ1-2
CASSQIAQRELNEQFF	TGTGCCAGCAGCCAAATCGCACAGCGGGAGTTAAATGAGCAGTTCTTC	NA	TRBV14	TRBD2	TRBJ2-1
CASSLRGGLDHEQYF	TGCGCCAGCAGCTTGAGGGGGGGACTAGATCACGAGCAGTACTTC	NA	TRBV5-1	TRBD2	TRBJ2-7
CASSLSAGAGIGEQFF	TGTGCCAGCAGTTTATCGGCGGGGGCAGGGATTGGTGAGCAGTTCTTC	NA	TRBV27	NA	TRBJ2-1
CASSEAQGSAYNEQFF	TGTGCCAGCAGTGAAGCCCAGGGGAGTGCCTACAATGAGCAGTTCTTC	NA	TRBV2	NA	TRBJ2-1
CASSPTVPSYEQYF	TGTGCCAGCAGCCCGACAGTCCCCTCCTACGAGCAGTACTTC	NA	TRBV27	NA	TRBJ2-7
CASSLSRRGKAFF	TGTGCCAGCAGTTTATCCAGGAGAGGGAAAGCTTTCTTT	NA	TRBV28	NA	TRBJ1-1
CASSVGTGFSYEQYF	TGTGCCAGTAGTGTGGGGACAGGGTTCTCCTACGAGCAGTACTTC	NA	TRBV19	TRBD1	TRBJ2-7
CASRADRGLYNEQFF	TGTGCCAGCAGAGCTGACAGGGGGCTATACAATGAGCAGTTCTTC	NA	TRBV28	TRBD1	TRBJ2-1
CASSARAGSDTQYF	TGTGCCAGCAGTGCGAGGGCCGGGTCAGATACGCAGTATTTT	NA	TRBV6-4	NA	TRBJ2-3
CASSQDSGTGVQPQHF	TGCGCCAGCAGCCAAGATTCGGGGACAGGAGTTCAGCCCCAGCATTTT	NA	TRBV4-1	TRBD1	TRBJ1-5
CASARQGGDTGELFF	TGTGCCAGCGCAAGACAGGGGGGGGACACCGGGGAGCTGTTTTTT	NA	TRBV9	TRBD1	TRBJ2-2
CASSLTGGRLSYEQYF	TGCGCCAGCAGCCTTACAGGGGGCCGACTCTCCTACGAGCAGTACTTC	NA	TRBV4-1	TRBD1	TRBJ2-7
CASTMTAANTGELFF	TGTGCCAGCACTATGACCGCGGCGAACACCGGGGAGCTGTTTTTT	NA	TRBV28	NA	TRBJ2-2
CASSLDYGGSYEQYF	TGTGCCAGCAGCTTAGACTATGGGGGGTCCTACGAGCAGTACTTC	NA	TRBV7-8	NA	TRBJ2-7
CASSLQGNEQFF	TGTGCCAGCAGCTTACAGGGCAATGAGCAGTTCTTC	NA	TRBV7-6	NA	TRBJ2-1
CASSMGAGGTDTQYF	TGTGCCAGCAGCATGGGAGCGGGAGGCACAGATACGCAGTATTTT	NA	TRBV21-1	NA	TRBJ2-3
CASSSGQGARTGELFF	TGTGCCAGCAGCTCAGGACAGGGGGCGCGGACCGGGGAGCTGTTTTTT	NA	TRBV7-9	TRBD1	TRBJ2-2
CASSIGGTSGAYNEQFF	TGTGCCAGTAGTATTGGTGGGACTAGCGGAGCCTACAATGAGCAGTTCTTC	NA	TRBV19	TRBD2	TRBJ2-1
CASSLEGTDTQYF	TGTGCCAGCAGCCTGGAGGGGACAGATACGCAGTATTTT	NA	TRBV5-4	NA	TRBJ2-3
CAISELSTGSDTQYF	TGTGCCATCAGTGAGCTTTCAACAGGGTCAGATACGCAGTATTTT	NA	TRBV10-3	NA	TRBJ2-3
CSVTGGLVYEQFF	TGCAGCGTGACAGGGGGCCTTGTCTATGAGCAGTTCTTC	NA	TRBV29-1	TRBD1	TRBJ2-1
CASSVRPGGDTQYF	TGTGCCAGCAGCGTACGGCCGGGAGGAGATACGCAGTATTTT	NA	TRBV9	TRBD2	TRBJ2-3
CASNRAGDGPGELFF	TGTGCCAGCAACCGAGCGGGAGACGGGCCCGGGGAGCTGTTTTTT	NA	TRBV6-1	TRBD2	TRBJ2-2
CASSYRDTLSYGYTF	TGTGCCAGCAGCTACCGGGACACCTTATCCTATGGCTACACCTTC	NA	TRBV7-9	NA	TRBJ1-2
CAISESADRGHNEQFF	TGTGCCATCAGTGAGTCGGCGGACAGGGGGCATAATGAGCAGTTCTTC	NA	TRBV10-3	TRBD1	TRBJ2-1
CASSFGLAAQETQYF	TGCGCCAGCAGCTTTGGGCTAGCGGCCCAAGAGACCCAGTACTTC	NA	TRBV5-1	TRBD2	TRBJ2-5
CATKEDSLTNTEAFF	TGTGCCACCAAGGAGGACAGCCTTACCAACACTGAAGCTTTCTTT	NA	TRBV5-6	NA	TRBJ1-1
CASSETQGQGYGYTF	TGTGCCAGCAGTGAAACGCAAGGGCAGGGCTATGGCTACACCTTC	NA	TRBV25-1	NA	TRBJ1-2
CASSFDRTYNEQFF	TGCGCCAGCAGCTTTGACAGAACCTACAATGAGCAGTTCTTC	once	TRBV5-1	NA	TRBJ2-1
CASSLTQGAGELFF	TGTGCCAGCAGTCTTACCCAGGGTGCCGGGGAGCTGTTTTTT	once	TRBV6-4	NA	TRBJ2-2
CASSLVEAYGQYF	TGTGCCAGCAGCTTAGTAGAAGCGTACGGGCAGTACTTC	NA	TRBV7-9	NA	TRBJ2-7
CASSPGQGGNQPQHF	TGTGCCAGCTCACCCGGACAGGGTGGGAATCAGCCCCAGCATTTT	NA	TRBV18	TRBD1	TRBJ1-5
CASSLVARGNGNEQFF	TGTGCCAGCAGCTTAGTAGCGAGGGGGAACGGCAATGAGCAGTTCTTC	NA	TRBV11-1	NA	TRBJ2-1
CAWSSPALDTGELFF	TGTGCCTGGAGTTCTCCCGCACTAGACACCGGGGAGCTGTTTTTT	NA	TRBV30	NA	TRBJ2-2
CASSLGRGGVSSYNEQFF	TGCGCCAGCAGCTTAGGCCGGGGAGGGGTGAGCTCCTACAATGAGCAGTTCTTC	NA	TRBV5-1	TRBD2	TRBJ2-1
CASSDGDRVGTEAFF	TGTGCCAGCAGCGATGGGGACAGGGTAGGTACTGAAGCTTTCTTT	NA	TRBV9	TRBD1	TRBJ1-1
CASSTRQGSNEKLFF	TGTGCCAGCAGCACCCGACAGGGCTCTAATGAAAAACTGTTTTTT	NA	TRBV5-4	TRBD1	TRBJ1-4
CASLAGADYGYTF	TGTGCCAGCCTGGCAGGGGCTGACTATGGCTACACCTTC	NA	TRBV6-6	NA	TRBJ1-2
CAISGGEEVFDEQFF	TGTGCCATCAGTGGGGGGGAGGAGGTTTTCGATGAGCAGTTCTTC	NA	TRBV10-3	NA	TRBJ2-1
CASSGRTGVYVAFF	TGTGCCAGCAGCGGACGGACAGGGGTCTACGTAGCTTTCTTT	NA	TRBV5-4	TRBD1	TRBJ1-1
CASSILGTSGATGELFF	TGTGCCAGTAGTATACTAGGGACTAGCGGGGCTACCGGGGAGCTGTTTTTT	NA	TRBV19	TRBD2	TRBJ2-2
CASSVGDSYEQYF	TGTGCCAGCAGCGTAGGGGACAGCTACGAGCAGTACTTC	NA	TRBV9	TRBD1	TRBJ2-7